One and the same sample provided the 17 T cell receptor beta chains below, sequenced in a study of shared clonotypes between healthy human individuals. Profiling relied on immunoSEQ multiplex PCR, and the TCRdb table lists in-frame clones only, not all of them. The table lists millions of clones, roughly 96% of them singletons. The sequenced sample consisted of naive CD4+ T cells sorted from blood. The subset is: CD45RA+ positively selected. All receptors derive from a man younger than 35 in good health.

The rearrangement joins TRBV11-3 to TRBJ2-1; D is possibly TRBD2 (7 bases). The ends were cut back, 3 bases at V and 4 bases at J, with 10 bases in the middle. This CDR3 spans 14 amino acids. Germline V gene sequence: CDR1 SGHNT, CDR2 YENEEA. The CDR3 loop reads CASSFAGAYNEQFF. As DNA, the CDR3 is TGTGCCAGCAGCTTTGCGGGGGCTTACAATGAGCAGTTCTTC.

This chain joins TRBV7-9 and TRBJ2-3; 10 nucleotides agree with TRBD2. J lost 5 bases, V lost 5 bases, and 7 bases had no gene match. There are 15 residues in the CDR3. The V gene's germline CDR1 is SEHNR and CDR2 FQNEAQ (reference sequence). CDR3 sequence (DNA): TGTGCCAGCAGCCTCGGACTAGCGGTTTTAGATACGCAGTATTTT. Translated: CASSLGLAVLDTQYF.

This sequence joins TRBV9 and TRBJ1-1, with D unclear. V dropped 0 bases and J dropped 3 bases, with 6 bases sitting between them. The germline V gene encodes CDR1 SGDLS and CDR2 YYNGEE. This CDR3 contains 13 residues. CDR3 DNA: TGTGCCAGCAGCGTAGAACGGGACACTGAAGCTTTCTTT. This gives the protein CASSVERDTEAFF.

This chain uses TRBV27 with TRBJ1-4; D not resolved. The germline CDR1 and CDR2 sequences are MNHEY and SMNVEV (reference sequence). The germline V and J ends were trimmed by 7 bases and 1 base, with 10 bases remaining between them. The CDR3 length is 14 residues. The CDR3 loop reads CASTSLGTNEKLFF. The CDR3 DNA follows: TGTGCCAGCACCTCTTTAGGAACTAATGAAAAACTGTTTTTT.

The chain has TRBV29-1 and TRBJ2-2; weak D call: TRBD1 (6 bases). This CDR3 comprises 15 residues. Between the trimmed V and J ends, which lost 7 bases and 4 bases, there was a span of 19 bases. Germline CDR1 and CDR2: SQVTM and ANQGSEA. Here the CDR3 DNA reads TGCAGCGGGATGAACAGGGACCGTGGCACCGGGGAGCTGTTTTTT. Its translation: CSGMNRDRGTGELFF.

The J gene is TRBJ1-4, the V gene TRBV7-9; D uncertain. Germline CDR1 and CDR2: SEHNR and FQNEAQ (reference sequence). The CDR3 spans 15 residues. V lost 6 bases to trimming and J lost 4 bases, with 15 bases between them. The CDR3 sequence: CASSPAGPYNEKLFF. In nucleotides, the CDR3 is TGTGCCAGCAGTCCCGCCGGGCCCTATAATGAAAAACTGTTTTTT. Full variable domain (remainder filled in from reference TRBV7-9 and TRBJ1-4): DTGVSQNPRHKITKRGQNVTFRCDPISEHNRLYWYRQTLGQGPEFLTYFQNEAQLEKSRLLSDRFSAERPKGSFSTLEIQRTEQGDSAMYLCASSPAGPYNEKLFFGSGTQLSVL.

This sequence joins TRBV5-4 and TRBJ2-5; 10 bases line up with TRBD2. The V gene's germline CDR1 is SGHNT and CDR2 YYREEE (reference sequence). The CDR3 sequence is 14 residues long. J was trimmed by 4 bases and V by 3 bases; bases with no gene match: 3. The CDR3 reads CASSSTSGLETQYF. CDR3 nucleotide sequence: TGTGCCAGCAGCTCGACTAGCGGGTTAGAGACCCAGTACTTC.

The rearrangement links TRBV30 to TRBJ1-2; unclear D gene. Trimming shortened V by 4 bases and J by 4 bases, and 10 bases separated the two germline ends. Germline CDR1 GTSNPN, CDR2 SVGIG (reference sequence). The CDR3 is 12 amino acids. The CDR3 bases are TGTGCCTGGATAACAGTTTCCTATGGCTACACCTTC. This gives the protein CAWITVSYGYTF.

This chain links TRBV11-2 with TRBJ2-7; unclear D gene. From germline, CDR1 is SGHAT and CDR2 FQNNGV. Between the trimmed V and J ends, which lost 2 bases and 6 bases, there was a span of 14 bases. The CDR3 has 14 residues. The CDR3 here is CASSLHSSPSEQYF. The CDR3 DNA is TGTGCCAGCAGCTTACACAGTTCCCCCTCCGAGCAGTACTTC.

V gene TRBV9 combines with J gene TRBJ1-6; D not resolved. The CDR3 runs to 14 residues. Trimming removed 0 bases from V and 7 bases from J, with 8 bases in between. CDR1 is SGDLS and CDR2 is YYNGEE in the germline V gene. The CDR3 reads CASSVGNANSPLHF. The CDR3 region has the DNA TGTGCCAGCAGCGTAGGCAATGCAAATTCACCCCTCCACTTT.

The chain employs TRBV30 and TRBJ2-7; no definite D call. V was trimmed by 2 bases and J by 0 bases, leaving 14 bases between them. From germline, CDR1 is GTSNPN and CDR2 SVGIG (reference sequence). This CDR3 spans 15 amino acids. CDR3 coding DNA: TGTGCCTGGAGTCAGGACCTATTCAGCTCCTACGAGCAGTACTTC. Its protein is CAWSQDLFSSYEQYF.

J is TRBJ1-1 and V is TRBV10-1; a weak D match, TRBD1 (6 bases). The CDR3 has 13 residues. Trimming cost V 7 bases and J 6 bases, with 15 bases left between them. Germline loops: CDR1 WNHNN, CDR2 SYGVQD (reference sequence). CDR3 sequence: CASTSGARAEAFF. The DNA for the CDR3 is TGCGCCAGCACATCAGGGGCGCGCGCTGAAGCTTTCTTT.

This clone was observed once. V is TRBV18 and J is TRBJ2-3, with D hard to call. Germline V gene lookup returns CDR1 KGHSH and CDR2 LQKENI. The CDR3 runs to 16 residues. V lost 0 bases and J 0 bases, leaving 10 bases between the germline ends. This chain's CDR3 is CASSPPQALSTDTQYF. The CDR3, as DNA: TGTGCCAGCTCACCACCCCAGGCCCTAAGCACAGATACGCAGTATTTT.

This clone appeared once. The chain combines TRBV5-1 with TRBJ1-3; D not certain. The length of the CDR3 is 16 residues. CDR1 and CDR2 from the germline V gene are SGHRS and YFSETQ. Trimming took off 0 bases at V and 1 base at J, with 11 bases between the two ends. Here the CDR3 reads CASSLGFADSGNTIYF. The CDR3 bases are TGCGCCAGCAGCTTGGGGTTTGCAGATTCTGGAAACACCATATATTTT. The full variable domain, rest sourced from reference TRBV5-1 and TRBJ1-3, is KAGVTQTPRYLIKTRGQQVTLSCSPISGHRSVSWYQQTPGQGLQFLFEYFSETQRNKGNFPGRFSGRQFSNSRSEMNVSTLELGDSALYLCASSLGFADSGNTIYFGEGSWLTVV.

This clone was counted once. The chain couples TRBV4-3 to TRBJ2-7; D may correspond to TRBD1 or TRBD2 (5 bases each). V lost 0 bases and J 5 bases, leaving 14 bases between the germline ends. The CDR3 extends over 15 amino acids. Germline V gene lookup returns CDR1 LGHNA and CDR2 YSLEER. The CDR3: CASSQEPGSVHEQYF. The CDR3 coding sequence is TGCGCCAGCAGCCAAGAGCCAGGGAGCGTACACGAGCAGTACTTC.

V usage is TRBV9 and J usage is TRBJ2-7; D remains ambiguous. Trimming took 0 bases from V and 4 from J, leaving 14 bases between them. CDR1 and CDR2 (germline): SGDLS, YYNGEE. This CDR3 region has 15 residues. CDR3 DNA: TGTGCCAGCAGCGTAGGCCCTAGTAAAGTATACGAGCAGTACTTC. It specifies CASSVGPSKVYEQYF.

The chain has TRBV7-9 and TRBJ2-7, with D perhaps TRBD1 (6 bases). Germline V CDR1 and CDR2: SEHNR, FQNEAQ (reference sequence). The CDR3 runs to 13 residues. Trimming removed 5 bases from V and 4 bases from J, with 12 bases in between. CDR3 residues: CASSLRGWYEQYF. The CDR3 region has the DNA TGTGCCAGCAGCCTCAGGGGCTGGTACGAGCAGTACTTC. Supplemented by reference TRBV7-9 and TRBJ2-7, the full variable domain reads DTGVSQNPRHKITKRGQNVTFRCDPISEHNRLYWYRQTLGQGPEFLTYFQNEAQLEKSRLLSDRFSAERPKGSFSTLEIQRTEQGDSAMYLCASSLRGWYEQYFGPGTRLTVT.